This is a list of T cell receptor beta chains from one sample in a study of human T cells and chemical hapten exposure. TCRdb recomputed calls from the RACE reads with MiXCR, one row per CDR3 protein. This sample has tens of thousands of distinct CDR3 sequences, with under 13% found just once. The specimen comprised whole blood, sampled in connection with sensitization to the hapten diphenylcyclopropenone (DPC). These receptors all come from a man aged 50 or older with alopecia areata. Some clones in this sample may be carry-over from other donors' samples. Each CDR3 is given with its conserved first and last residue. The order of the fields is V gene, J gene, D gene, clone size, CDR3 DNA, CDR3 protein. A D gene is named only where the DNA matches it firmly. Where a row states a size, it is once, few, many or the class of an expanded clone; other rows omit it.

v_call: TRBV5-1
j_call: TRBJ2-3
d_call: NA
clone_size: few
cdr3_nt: TGCGCCAGCAGACAGGACCCAAGCACAGATACGCAGTATTTT
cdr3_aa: CASRQDPSTDTQYF

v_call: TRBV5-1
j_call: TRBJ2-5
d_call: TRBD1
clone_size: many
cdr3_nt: TGCGCCAGCAGCTCAGGGGACAGCAAAGAGACCCAGTACTTC
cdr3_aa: CASSSGDSKETQYF

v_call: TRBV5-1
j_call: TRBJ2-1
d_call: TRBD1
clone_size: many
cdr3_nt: TGCGCCAGCAGCCCGGGACAGGGGGGGAATGAGCAGTTCTTC
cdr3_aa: CASSPGQGGNEQFF

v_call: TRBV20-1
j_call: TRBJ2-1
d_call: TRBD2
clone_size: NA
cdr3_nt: TGCAGTGCTAAAGGACTAGCGGGAGTTATTAGGCTGGAGTTCTTC
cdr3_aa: CSAKGLAGVIRLEFF

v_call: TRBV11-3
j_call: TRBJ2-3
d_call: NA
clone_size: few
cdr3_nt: TGTGCCAGCAGCTTAGGATTTGAGCGCACAGATACGCAGTATTTT
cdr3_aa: CASSLGFERTDTQYF

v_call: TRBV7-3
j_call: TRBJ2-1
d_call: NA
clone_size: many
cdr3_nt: TGTGCCAGCAGCTTAGGAGAGGGGATGGGCAATGAGCAGTTCTTC
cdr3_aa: CASSLGEGMGNEQFF

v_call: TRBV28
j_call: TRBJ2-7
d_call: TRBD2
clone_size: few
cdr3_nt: TGTGCCAGCACCTCCTCTAGCGGGAGGGCCTACGAGCAGTACTTC
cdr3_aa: CASTSSSGRAYEQYF

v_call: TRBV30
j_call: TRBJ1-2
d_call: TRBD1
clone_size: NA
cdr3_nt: TGTGCCTGGAGTGGGACAGGGTGGTATGGCTACACCTTC
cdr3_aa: CAWSGTGWYGYTF

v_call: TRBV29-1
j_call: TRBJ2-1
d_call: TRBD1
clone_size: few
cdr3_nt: TGCAGCGTTGAAGATCCCAGGGGGACGTCCTACAATGAGCAGTTCTTC
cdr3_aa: CSVEDPRGTSYNEQFF

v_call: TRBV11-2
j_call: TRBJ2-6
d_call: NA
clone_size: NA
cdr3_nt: TGTGCCAGCAGCTCAGGTCCGGGCCCTGGGGCCAACGTCCTGACTTTC
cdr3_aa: CASSSGPGPGANVLTF

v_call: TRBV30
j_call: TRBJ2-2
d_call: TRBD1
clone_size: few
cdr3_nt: TGTGCCTGGAGTACCGGACAGGGGGCCGGGGAGCTGTTTTTT
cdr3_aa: CAWSTGQGAGELFF

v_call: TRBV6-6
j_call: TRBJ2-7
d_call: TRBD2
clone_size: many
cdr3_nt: TGTGCCAGCAGTTCCCGCGGGGGTGGGGGCTACGAGCAGTACTTC
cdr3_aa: CASSSRGGGGYEQYF

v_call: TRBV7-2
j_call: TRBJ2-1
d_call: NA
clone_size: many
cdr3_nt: TGTGCCAGCAGCAGCAGGAGGGAAAGTGAGCAGTTCTTC
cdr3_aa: CASSSRRESEQFF

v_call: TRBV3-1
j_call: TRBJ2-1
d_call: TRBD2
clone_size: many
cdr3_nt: TGTGCCAGCAGCCCCTCCCCTAGCGGGAACTACAATGAGCAGTTCTTC
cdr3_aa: CASSPSPSGNYNEQFF

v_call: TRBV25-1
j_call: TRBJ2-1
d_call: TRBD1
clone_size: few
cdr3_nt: TGTGCCAGCAACTCATACAGGGGGGCCTACAATGAGCAGTTCTTC
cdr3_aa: CASNSYRGAYNEQFF

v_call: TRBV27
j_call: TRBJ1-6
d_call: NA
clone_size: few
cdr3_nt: TGTGCCAGCAGTGACACAGTTACCCGAAAGGATTCACCCCTCCACTTT
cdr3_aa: CASSDTVTRKDSPLHF

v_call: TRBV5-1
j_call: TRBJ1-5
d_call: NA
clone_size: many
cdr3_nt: TGCGCCAGCAGCCGGACGGGAGGGAATCAGCCCCAGCATTTT
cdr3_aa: CASSRTGGNQPQHF

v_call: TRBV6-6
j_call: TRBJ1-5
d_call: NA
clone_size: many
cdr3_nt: TGTGCCAGCAGCCCCCCAGGGAATAATCAGCCCCAGCATTTT
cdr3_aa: CASSPPGNNQPQHF

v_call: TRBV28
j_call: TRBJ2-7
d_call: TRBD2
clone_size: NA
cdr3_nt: TGTGCCAGCAGACACCTTCGGGAGGGGGATTCCTACGAGCAGTACTTC
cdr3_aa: CASRHLREGDSYEQYF

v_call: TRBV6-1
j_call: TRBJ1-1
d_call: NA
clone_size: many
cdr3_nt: TGTGCCAGCAGTGACGTGCGGAACACTGAAGCTTTCTTT
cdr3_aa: CASSDVRNTEAFF

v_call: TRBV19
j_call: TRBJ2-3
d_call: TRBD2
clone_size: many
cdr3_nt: TGTGCCAGTAGTATGAGGGCTAGCGGGAGAGATACGCAGTATTTT
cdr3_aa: CASSMRASGRDTQYF

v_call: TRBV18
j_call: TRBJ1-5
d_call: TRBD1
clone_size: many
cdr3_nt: TGTGCCAGCTCACCTAGGACAGGCAATAGCAATCAGCCCCAGCATTTT
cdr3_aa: CASSPRTGNSNQPQHF

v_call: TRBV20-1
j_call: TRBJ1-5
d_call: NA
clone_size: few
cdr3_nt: TGCAGTGCTATCCCCTCCAGTAGCAATCAGCCCCAGCATTTT
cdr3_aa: CSAIPSSSNQPQHF

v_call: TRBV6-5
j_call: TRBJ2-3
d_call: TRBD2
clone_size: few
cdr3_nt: TGTGCCAGCACTCCTAGCGGGAGGTGGGGAGATACGCAGTATTTT
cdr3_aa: CASTPSGRWGDTQYF

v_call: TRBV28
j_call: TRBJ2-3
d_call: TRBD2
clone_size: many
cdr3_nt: TGTGCCAGCAGTTCGCTACGACTAGCGGGCACAGATACGCAGTATTTT
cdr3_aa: CASSSLRLAGTDTQYF

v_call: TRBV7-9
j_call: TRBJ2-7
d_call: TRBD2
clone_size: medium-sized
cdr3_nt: TGTGCCAGCAGCTTCGTTAGCGGGAGGGCCTACGAGCAGTACTTC
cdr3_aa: CASSFVSGRAYEQYF

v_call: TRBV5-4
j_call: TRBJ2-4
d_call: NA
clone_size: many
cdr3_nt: TGTGCCAGCACCCCCGGCGGAGACAAAAACATTCAGTACTTC
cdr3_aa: CASTPGGDKNIQYF

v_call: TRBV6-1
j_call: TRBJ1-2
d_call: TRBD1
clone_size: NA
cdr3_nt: TGTGCCAGCAGTGTCCCGACAGGGTTATTCTATGGCTACACCTTC
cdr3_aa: CASSVPTGLFYGYTF